This TCR beta chain was observed in a study of blood T cells in healthy people across ages. Findings and caveats of the study: Estimated diversity, derived from one million T cells, was regarded as an underestimate. Donors of long life had a larger count of naive CD4+ cells and greater diversity than aged donors. With age, beta diversity per million T cells declined roughly linearly, significantly by approximately 40.

Next came a second PCR, run for roughly 6 to 11 cycles, which used a sample-barcoded 5' primer along with a J-beta primer mix. In TCRdb, the 5' RACE reads were re-called with MiXCR into one record per CDR3 protein. The sample records about 1.4 million distinct CDR3 sequences, around 55% being singletons. As regards this clonotype: What it binds is unknown. The junction departs from germline at one end; a sequencing error may be responsible.

Total RNA extraction produced at least 5.5 micrograms (per sample) for the study. The source of this sequence is a man aged 18-30 years in good health. The sequencing sample was made of blood.

The CDR3 region is CASSLFTGGVWTDAQYF. Here the CDR3 DNA reads TGTGCCAGCAGCTTATTTACGGGGGGCGTTTGGACAGATGCGCAGTATTTT. V usage is TRBV7-8 and J usage is TRBJ2-3, with D perhaps matching TRBD2 (7 bases). Germline CDR1 is SGHVS and CDR2 is FQNEAQ. CDR3 length equals 17 residues.